This TCR beta chain came from a study of cytomegalovirus exposure and HLA in healthy donors (dated by TCRdb to about 2017). Regarding the research as a whole: In an earlier analysis of 587 of the donors, 276 Gb of sequence data and 117 million unique TCR beta sequences from roughly 180 million T cells were reported. A later genetic analysis used genome-wide SNP genotypes for about 55% of the 666 donors, treating that subset as a discovery cohort. To predict cytomegalovirus infection status, the study combined high-throughput TCR immunosequencing, statistical association of individual TCRs with disease status, and machine learning. Of the roughly 400 genotyped donors, approximately 83% fell in the genetic ancestry cluster associated with self-reported Caucasian donors. To decide whether each TCR beta V gene segment behaved as functional or pseudogenic, an earlier analysis of fewer than 750 of the donors relied on high-throughput TCR beta sequencing. Both class I and class II loci were covered by HLA typing, at four-digit resolution. Donor age, sex, ethnicity and CMV serostatus were compiled alongside the repertoire data. The study was designed to test whether signatures of past pathogen exposure could be identified by cataloging public T cell receptors. Using immunosequencing, the study profiled T cell repertoires from 666 subjects and related those repertoires to cytomegalovirus serostatus. On average, 235,054 unique TCR beta nucleotide sequences were sequenced per donor among a few hundred genotyped donors of the cohort, with 15% to 20% of those sequences being non-productive. In the later analysis, no new phenotypic data were used to find candidate immune exposures; instead, reliance was placed on TCR beta sequences and their occurrence across donors. Typing coverage differed by locus: A, B, C, DRB1 and DQB1 were typed in roughly 620-630 donors, DQA1 in around 500, DPA1 in roughly 590, and DPB1 in roughly 470. Four or five DR-DQ haplotypes were handled as single units for association and clustering, since linkage in the cohort was strong. A separate validation cohort of over 95 different subjects was used in addition to the roughly 670-subject first cohort. An early release covering just under 650 HLA-typed donors comprised approximately 290 gigabases of sequencing data and 65 million to 100 million unique TCR sequences. All discovery cohort repertoires had been generated using a single sequencing platform. A later analysis re-analyzed previously published TCR beta repertoires from 500 to 700 donors and added high-resolution HLA genotyping to study TCR occurrence patterns.

The cohort was made up of 500 to 800 healthy bone marrow donors. At the time of sampling, all cohort members were nominally healthy, though unrecorded immune exposures were likely present. The donor tested CMV seronegative and was one of the 352 seronegative cohort members. A peripheral blood sample was provided by each donor, and peripheral blood mononuclear cells were used for TCR beta sequencing. Genomic DNA was extracted from the blood cell samples with the Qiagen DNeasy Blood Extraction Kit. A note on this clone: The antigen this receptor binds is unknown. No base qualities exist here, and no much larger clone lies one base off it.

Overall results and qualifications from the work: Most CMV-associated TCR beta chains appeared to be HLA-restricted in a later analysis, and the HLA associations seemed to be driven largely by CMV exposure. When HLA alleles, especially DR and DQ, strongly co-occurred, attributing TCR associations to individual alleles was difficult. The sequencing pipeline was judged likely to have produced a cluster of highly shared sequence variants as a technical artifact. In vitro tests confirmed that a few of the cytomegalovirus-associated TCR beta chains recognize cytomegalovirus antigens. Across donors, most TCR sequences were observed very rarely, whereas some public TCRs were present in many individuals. Linkage disequilibrium might explain the correlated functional status among segregating V segments, but an unknown experimental factor could not be ruled out. An association between a missense DCLRE1C variant and V-gene and J-gene trimming of TCR beta chains was found in a later genetic analysis and replicated in an independent cohort. A further reported finding was that TCR beta sequences accurately predicted the HLA-A and HLA-B alleles for most subjects in the first cohort. The classifier was reported to diagnose cytomegalovirus status with high specificity and sensitivity in both the original and validation cohorts. Only TCR beta chains were sequenced in this cohort, and the absence of alpha or paired-chain data limited detectable features. Because HLA typing was missing for some donors at each locus, association tests included only the typed subset. Immune exposure information for the cohort was limited to CMV serostatus. In an earlier analysis of about 600 of the donors, most TCR beta V segments appeared in productive rearrangements about 87% or about 30% of the time, broadly matching IMGT annotations. The authors suggested that the approach could potentially be generalized to other disease states and immunological phenotypes. A later analysis found that TCR association rates varied across HLA loci, with DRB1 alleles showing the most associated TCRs and HLA-C alleles the fewest. In a later analysis, 16,951 TCR beta sequences were associated with specific HLA alleles at a false discovery rate of 0.05. The presence/absence analyses assumed that sequencing depth was roughly uniform across donors, and that assumption may not be true. The study listed 150 to 200 TCR beta chains as associated with cytomegalovirus. The earlier analysis of approximately 590 of the donors excluded about 16 rarely observed V segments, including chromosome 9 orphons, because counts were too low. Some IMGT-functional V segments, including TRBV6-2 and TRBV6-3, could not be distinguished by the 87-base-pair reads and were therefore excluded. According to a later genetic analysis, donors in an Asian-associated ancestry cluster had fewer N-insertions in productive TCRs than the roughly 700-donor mean. A later analysis found that HLA-associated TCR beta chains were more clonally expanded and had lower generation probabilities than equally common non-associated chains. A later analysis reported that several top co-occurrence clusters appeared linked to parvovirus B19, influenza, CMV and Epstein-Barr virus.

The germline V gene (reference sequence) sets CDR1 to SGHNT and CDR2 to YYREEE. The cysteine opens and the phenylalanine closes a CDR3 of 14 amino acids. The read is trimmed to its CDR3 DNA, 42 bases read in frame from base 1. V gives up 2 bases and J gives up 6 bases, and the segment between their germline ends measures 12 bases. The library was made by the immunoSEQ multiplex PCR assay. For the multiplex PCR, a mixture combining 60 forward primers for TCR Vbeta segments and 13 reverse primers for TCR Jbeta segments was used. Amplification of the CDR3 region of rearranged TCR beta genes was performed with a multiplex PCR assay on genomic DNA. The amplified TCR beta libraries were sequenced on the Illumina HiSeq System as 87-base-pair reads. Regarding the original processing steps: A later analysis counted tens of millions of unique TCR beta chains across the 666 repertoires, and around 9.9 million of these chains were shared by at least two donors. A nearest-neighbor algorithm error-corrected the raw reads and collapsed the reads into unique sequences, merging closely related sequences to remove PCR and sequencing errors. To assign V, D and J gene segments, CDR3 sequences were aligned to IMGT reference sequences. For a sequence to be retained, at least a six-nucleotide match to both a V gene segment and a J gene segment was required. A rearrangement counted as productive if the CDR3 had no stop codons and remained in frame with V and J, and every other rearrangement counted as non-productive. Following IMGT convention, CDR3 was defined as the stretch from the second conserved V-encoded cysteine to the conserved J-encoded phenylalanine. In an earlier analysis of around 540 of the donors, sequences lacking an unambiguous match to a single V gene segment were excluded. In an earlier analysis of 587 of the donors, a V segment was called functional when productive rearrangements were above 56.7%, and segregating when the standard deviation between donors exceeded 5%. To diagnose cytomegalovirus status from the catalog of TCR beta chain sequences, a statistical classification framework was built. V and J gene assignment, in a later analysis, came from comparing TCR nucleotide sequences with IMGT/GENE-DB human TR gene sequences. A later analysis assigned CDR3 sequences and most-parsimonious VDJ recombination scenarios with the TCRdist pipeline. In a later analysis, each TCR beta chain was defined by its CDR3 amino acid sequence together with its V-gene family, and reads lacking a unique V-gene family were excluded. As a way to deal with suspected cross-contamination and a sequencing artifact, a later analysis dropped more than 500 nucleotide sequences that were highly shared and had low generation probability. In a later analysis, a clonal expansion index was calculated for each public chain from normalized within-repertoire ranks of inferred template counts. A later analysis computed generation probabilities with a VDJ recombination model fitted to out-of-frame rearrangements, and checked the results against IGoR. In a later analysis, hypergeometric tests were used to score TCR-TCR, TCR-HLA and TCR-CMV co-occurrence, with a repertoire-size bias correction applied to TCR pairs. False discovery rates were estimated in a later analysis by permuting HLA or CMV assignments 20 times. In a later analysis, co-occurring TCRs were grouped using DBSCAN, with TCRdist sequence similarity added in when clustering inside HLA-allele-positive subsets. Repertoires with fewer than 30,000 or more than 120,000 public chains were left out of co-occurrence clustering, as were a handful of repertoires with anomalous nucleotide sharing. TCRdb took this table from immuneACCESS and kept in-frame rearrangements with V and J called. Such tables lack part of the clones; where checked against another copy, unresolved V genes explain under half of the gap, and the rest is unexplained. From that table come the V and J calls and clone size; the DNA was used to work out D and trimming. The sample table shows approximately 130,000 clones, and roughly 80% are seen once. Jointly, the top ten make up roughly 6% of the sample.

The sequence was collected from a woman between 40 and 50 years old in good health and CMV-seronegative. The rearranged segments are TRBV5-4 and TRBJ1-5; the D region possibly corresponds to TRBD1 (6 bases align). The sample consisted of PBMCs. Read as DNA, the sequence is TGTGCCAGCAGCTTATGGGGGCTGGCTCAGCCCCAGCATTTT. Its protein reads: CASSLWGLAQPQHF.